The 14 T cell receptor beta chains reported below all come from one sample, sequenced in a study of cytomegalovirus exposure and HLA in healthy donors (dated by TCRdb to about 2017). Receptor libraries were prepared by the immunoSEQ multiplex PCR assay. For the multiplex PCR, a mixture combining 60 forward primers for TCR Vbeta segments and 13 reverse primers for TCR Jbeta segments was used. What TCRdb holds here is the immuneACCESS table cut down to in-frame rearrangements. Part of the clones is not present; checked against another copy, under half of the missing clones reflect an unresolved V gene, and the others are unexplained. This sample's clone table shows around 210,000 clones. The ten largest clones represent roughly 1.2% of the sample. The source material was PBMCs. These receptor sequences come from a girl aged 2 to 10 in good health and CMV-seropositive.

The chain carries TRBV5-1 and TRBJ2-1; tentatively, D is TRBD2 (6 bases). V lost 3 bases and J lost 0, with 10 bases in between. CDR3 length: 15 residues. Germline lookup yields CDR1 SGHRS and CDR2 YFSETQ. The CDR3 reads CASSYSGTSYNEQFF. In nucleotides, the CDR3 is TGCGCCAGCAGCTATAGCGGAACCTCCTACAATGAGCAGTTCTTC.

The chain recombines TRBV28 with TRBJ1-5; the match to TRBD1 covers 10 bases. The CDR3 is 15 amino acids. Germline loops: CDR1 MDHEN, CDR2 SYDVKM. Losses at the gene ends were 8 bases for V and 3 bases for J; bases not matched to a gene: 7. The CDR3 DNA reads TGTGCCAGCTTGACGGGACAGGGGTACAATCAGCCCCAGCATTTT. Translating it yields CASLTGQGYNQPQHF.

The chain joins TRBV7-8 to TRBJ2-4; the D gene is possibly TRBD1 (6 bases). Trimming left V 1 base short and J 3 bases short, with 16 bases between. The CDR3 has 17 amino acids. CDR1 and CDR2 (germline): SGHVS, FQNEAQ. CDR3 region: CASSLGQEIRGKNIQYF. The CDR3 DNA reads as TGTGCCAGCAGCTTAGGACAGGAGATTCGTGGCAAAAACATTCAGTACTTC.

The CDR3 DNA reads TGTGCCAGCAGCTCGGGACAGCGACTAAGCTACAACTATGGCTACACCTTC. Protein product: CASSSGQRLSYNYGYTF. This chain connects TRBV5-6 to TRBJ1-2, with 7 bases aligning to TRBD1. The trim removed 3 bases at V and 2 bases at J, leaving 13 bases unmatched. CDR3 length: 17 amino acids. The germline gives CDR1 SGHDT, CDR2 YYEEEE.

V usage is TRBV15 and J usage is TRBJ1-3, with D possibly TRBD1 on 5 matching bases. The CDR3 contains 16 residues. CDR1 and CDR2 from the germline V gene are LNHNV and YYDKDF (reference sequence). Between the trimmed V and J ends, which lost 1 base and 4 bases, there was a span of 14 bases. The CDR3 protein is CATSRGGGAVGNTIYF. CDR3 coding DNA: TGTGCCACCAGCAGAGGCGGCGGGGCGGTCGGAAACACCATATATTTT.

The chain joins TRBV27 to TRBJ2-5; D is perhaps TRBD2 (6 bases). CDR3 size: 14 residues. Germline values: CDR1 MNHEY, CDR2 SMNVEV (reference sequence). Between the trimmed V and J ends, which lost 4 bases and 4 bases, there was a span of 13 bases. The CDR3 sequence: CASSYGQGLETQYF. The CDR3 DNA is TGTGCCAGCAGTTACGGTCAGGGACTAGAGACCCAGTACTTC.

V is TRBV6-5 and J is TRBJ2-2; 8 bases line up with TRBD2. This CDR3 comprises 15 residues. CDR1 and CDR2 (germline): MNHEY, SVGAGI. With V trimmed by 6 bases and J by 0 bases, 3 bases remained unmatched. CDR3 residues: CASSPTSANTGELFF. DNA for the CDR3: TGTGCCAGCAGCCCGACTAGCGCGAACACCGGGGAGCTGTTTTTT.

The chain combines TRBV28 with TRBJ1-2; no definite D call. Germline assignment: CDR1 MDHEN and CDR2 SYDVKM. The CDR3 is 14 amino acids. The V gene lost 2 bases and the J gene lost 3 bases, with 10 bases spanning the gap. The CDR3 is CASSLRVTDYGYTF. The CDR3 bases are TGTGCCAGCAGTTTACGTGTCACTGACTATGGCTACACCTTC.

The chain uses TRBV27 and TRBJ2-1; TRBD2 might be the D (5 bases). The CDR3 covers 13 residues. Trimming left V 6 bases short and J 2 bases short, with 8 bases between. CDR1 MNHEY and CDR2 SMNVEV come from the germline V gene (reference sequence). This CDR3 is CASSQLAYNEQFF. The CDR3 region has the DNA TGTGCCAGCAGCCAACTAGCCTACAATGAGCAGTTCTTC.

V is TRBV9 and J is TRBJ2-5; no clear D gene. The CDR3 sequence is 16 residues long. V gave up 0 bases and J gave up 0 bases, with 12 bases separating them. The germline V gene encodes CDR1 SGDLS and CDR2 YYNGEE. In nucleotides, the CDR3 is TGTGCCAGCAGCGTAGTCGCTCGTGAGTACCAAGAGACCCAGTACTTC. Protein product: CASSVVAREYQETQYF.

The J gene is TRBJ2-5, the V gene TRBV4-1, with 10 bases fitting TRBD1. The J call could be wrong; TRBJ2-7 is a better fit for the DNA end. The germline V gene encodes CDR1 MGHRA and CDR2 YSYEKL. The CDR3 has 16 residues. DNA for the CDR3: TGCGCCAGCAGCCAGGAGAGGACAGGGGGTCGCTACGAGCAGTACTTC. This gives the protein CASSQERTGGRYEQYF.

The chain links TRBV7-9 to TRBJ2-5; 10 positions match TRBD1. Germline V lookup: CDR1 SEHNR, CDR2 FQNEAQ (reference sequence). There are 15 residues in the CDR3. V lost 5 bases and J lost 5; bases outside the gene matches: 8. CDR3 sequence: CASSPGTGDWETQYF. The CDR3 DNA sequence: TGTGCCAGCAGCCCCGGGACAGGGGATTGGGAGACCCAGTACTTC.

This chain uses TRBV9 with TRBJ2-3, with 7 bases lining up with TRBD2. The germline gives CDR1 SGDLS, CDR2 YYNGEE. The CDR3 contains 17 residues. After removal of 0 bases from V and 4 bases from J, the junction contained 11 bases not matched to a gene. The DNA of the CDR3 is TGTGCCAGCAGCGTAGAGAGGGGACTACCGATCCCAGATACGCAGTATTTT. Translated: CASSVERGLPIPDTQYF.

The rearrangement uses TRBV5-1 and TRBJ2-1; 10 nucleotides agree with TRBD1. V gave up 0 bases and J gave up 1 base; unmatched junction bases: 4. In germline, CDR1 is SGHRS, CDR2 YFSETQ. The CDR3 length is 17 residues. Written as DNA, the CDR3 is TGCGCCAGCAGCTTGGCGACGGGACAGGGGTCCTACAATGAGCAGTTCTTC. Translation: CASSLATGQGSYNEQFF.